A selection of T cell receptor beta chains follows, all from one sample in a study of early T cells in non-severe SARS-CoV-2 infection. From the 5' RACE reads, TCRdb called clonotypes with MiXCR, one entry per CDR3 protein. The sample comprises approximately 35,000 distinct CDR3 sequences, approximately 5% of which are singletons, and over 10% rests with the top ten. Sequencing used whole blood. The receptors were gathered from an adult who was a healthcare worker with PCR-confirmed SARS-CoV-2 infection or an uninfected control (not recorded which). The CDR3 runs from the conserved cysteine through the conserved F or W. D genes are given only for firm matches. Size values are once, few and many counts, or a class for expanded clones, and some rows have none.

d_gene: TRBD2; v_gene: TRBV20-1; j_gene: TRBJ2-2; abundance: many; CDR3aa: CSARLAQNTGELFF; CDR3nt: TGCAGTGCGAGACTAGCCCAGAACACCGGGGAGCTGTTTTTT
d_gene: TRBD2; v_gene: TRBV6-2/TRBV6-3; j_gene: TRBJ2-7; abundance: many; CDR3aa: CASSRSGANSYEQYF; CDR3nt: TGTGCCAGCAGCCGTAGCGGGGCGAACTCCTACGAGCAGTACTTC
d_gene: -; v_gene: TRBV7-9; j_gene: TRBJ1-4; abundance: many; CDR3aa: CASSPRDGNEKLFF; CDR3nt: TGTGCCAGCAGCCCCCGGGACGGGAATGAAAAACTGTTTTTT
d_gene: TRBD2; v_gene: TRBV7-3; j_gene: TRBJ2-1; abundance: many; CDR3aa: CASSLGGTSYNEQFF; CDR3nt: TGTGCCAGCAGCCTCGGGGGGACCTCCTACAATGAGCAGTTCTTC
d_gene: -; v_gene: TRBV5-4; j_gene: TRBJ2-6; abundance: -; CDR3aa: CASSPASSGANVLTF; CDR3nt: TGTGCCAGCAGCCCCGCCAGCTCTGGGGCCAACGTCCTGACTTTC
d_gene: -; v_gene: TRBV20-1; j_gene: TRBJ1-6; abundance: once; CDR3aa: CSARTQIDYNSPLHF; CDR3nt: TGCAGTGCTAGAACACAGATCGACTATAATTCACCCCTCCACTTT
d_gene: -; v_gene: TRBV27; j_gene: TRBJ1-4; abundance: many; CDR3aa: CASSLSPGAAEKLFF; CDR3nt: TGTGCCAGCAGTTTATCGCCGGGGGCTGCTGAAAAACTGTTTTTT
d_gene: -; v_gene: TRBV5-4; j_gene: TRBJ2-7; abundance: many; CDR3aa: CASSSPHRVEQYF; CDR3nt: TGTGCCAGCAGCTCTCCGCACAGGGTCGAGCAGTACTTC
d_gene: TRBD1; v_gene: TRBV18; j_gene: TRBJ1-6; abundance: many; CDR3aa: CASSPDIGTGGRSPLHF; CDR3nt: TGTGCCAGCTCACCCGACATTGGGACAGGGGGACGTTCACCCCTCCACTTT
d_gene: TRBD1; v_gene: TRBV6-1; j_gene: TRBJ2-3; abundance: many; CDR3aa: CASNRQGSTDTQYF; CDR3nt: TGTGCCAGCAACCGACAGGGGAGCACAGATACGCAGTATTTT
d_gene: -; v_gene: TRBV10-2; j_gene: TRBJ1-3; abundance: many; CDR3aa: CASSEVGSGNTIYF; CDR3nt: TGCGCCAGCAGTGAGGTGGGCTCTGGAAACACCATATATTTT
d_gene: -; v_gene: TRBV30; j_gene: TRBJ2-6; abundance: many; CDR3aa: CAWSVRSPRAFSGANVLTF; CDR3nt: TGTGCCTGGAGTGTAAGGTCCCCACGGGCCTTCTCTGGGGCCAACGTCCTGACTTTC
d_gene: TRBD2; v_gene: TRBV7-2; j_gene: TRBJ2-5; abundance: -; CDR3aa: CASSLLRLAEVETQYF; CDR3nt: TGTGCCAGCAGCTTACTGAGACTAGCGGAGGTAGAGACCCAGTACTTC
d_gene: -; v_gene: TRBV6-1; j_gene: TRBJ1-2; abundance: many; CDR3aa: CASSPRGDGYTF; CDR3nt: TGTGCCAGCAGTCCCCGAGGGGATGGCTACACCTTC
d_gene: TRBD1; v_gene: TRBV28; j_gene: TRBJ2-2; abundance: -; CDR3aa: CASSSRDRFTGELFF; CDR3nt: TGTGCCAGCAGTTCCCGGGACAGGTTCACCGGGGAGCTGTTTTTT
d_gene: TRBD2; v_gene: TRBV7-2; j_gene: TRBJ2-3; abundance: many; CDR3aa: CASTGGGRDTQYF; CDR3nt: TGTGCCAGCACGGGAGGGGGAAGGGATACGCAGTATTTT
d_gene: TRBD1; v_gene: TRBV2; j_gene: TRBJ2-7; abundance: few; CDR3aa: CARQGDDYEQYF; CDR3nt: TGTGCCAGACAGGGGGATGACTACGAGCAGTACTTC
d_gene: -; v_gene: TRBV28; j_gene: TRBJ1-6; abundance: few; CDR3aa: CASSFVTVNSPLHF; CDR3nt: TGTGCCAGCAGTTTTGTGACAGTTAATTCTCCCCTCCACTTT
d_gene: -; v_gene: TRBV5-1; j_gene: TRBJ1-5; abundance: -; CDR3aa: CASSAQGGNQPQHF; CDR3nt: TGCGCCAGCAGCGCGCAGGGAGGCAATCAGCCCCAGCATTTT
d_gene: -; v_gene: TRBV15; j_gene: TRBJ1-6; abundance: -; CDR3aa: CVTSGLLPGTKNSPLHF; CDR3nt: TGTGTCACCAGCGGCCTTTTACCCGGGACGAAGAATTCACCCCTCCACTTT
d_gene: -; v_gene: TRBV5-4; j_gene: TRBJ2-3; abundance: many; CDR3aa: CASSSQGSDTQYF; CDR3nt: TGTGCCAGCAGCTCACAGGGTTCAGATACGCAGTATTTT
d_gene: TRBD1; v_gene: TRBV29-1; j_gene: TRBJ1-4; abundance: many; CDR3aa: CSVLDRGGREKLFF; CDR3nt: TGCAGCGTTCTTGACAGGGGAGGACGAGAAAAACTGTTTTTT
d_gene: TRBD1; v_gene: TRBV5-5; j_gene: TRBJ2-2; abundance: many; CDR3aa: CASSGGQGPGELFF; CDR3nt: TGTGCCAGCAGCGGGGGACAGGGTCCCGGGGAGCTGTTTTTT
d_gene: TRBD1; v_gene: TRBV5-4; j_gene: TRBJ2-5; abundance: many; CDR3aa: CASGTEEETQYF; CDR3nt: TGTGCCAGCGGGACAGAGGAGGAGACCCAGTACTTC
d_gene: -; v_gene: TRBV10-3; j_gene: TRBJ1-1; abundance: many; CDR3aa: CATLSLGGTEAFF; CDR3nt: TGTGCCACCCTTAGTTTAGGGGGAACTGAAGCTTTCTTT
d_gene: -; v_gene: TRBV29-1; j_gene: TRBJ2-2; abundance: many; CDR3aa: CSVEGNTGELFF; CDR3nt: TGCAGCGTTGAAGGGAACACCGGGGAGCTGTTTTTT
d_gene: TRBD1; v_gene: TRBV30; j_gene: TRBJ2-2; abundance: -; CDR3aa: CACIPGQGVTGELFF; CDR3nt: TGTGCCTGCATACCGGGACAGGGGGTCACCGGGGAGCTGTTTTTT
d_gene: -; v_gene: TRBV3-1; j_gene: TRBJ1-3; abundance: many; CDR3aa: CASSQGGPSGNTIYF; CDR3nt: TGTGCCAGCAGCCAAGGGGGACCCTCTGGAAACACCATATATTTT
d_gene: -; v_gene: TRBV6-5; j_gene: TRBJ2-2; abundance: -; CDR3aa: CATQIPGDTGELFF; CDR3nt: TGTGCCACCCAGATTCCAGGGGACACCGGGGAGCTGTTTTTT
d_gene: -; v_gene: TRBV18; j_gene: TRBJ2-1; abundance: few; CDR3aa: CASSTTHEQFF; CDR3nt: TGTGCCAGCTCAACGACGCATGAGCAGTTCTTC
d_gene: TRBD1; v_gene: TRBV6-1; j_gene: TRBJ1-5; abundance: many; CDR3aa: CASSEADRATQPQHF; CDR3nt: TGTGCCAGCAGTGAAGCCGACAGGGCAACCCAGCCCCAGCATTTT
d_gene: -; v_gene: TRBV7-9; j_gene: TRBJ1-1; abundance: medium-sized; CDR3aa: CASRDWGARTEAFF; CDR3nt: TGTGCCAGCAGGGACTGGGGGGCGAGGACTGAAGCTTTCTTT
d_gene: -; v_gene: TRBV19; j_gene: TRBJ2-7; abundance: -; CDR3aa: CASSNGPYSYEQYF; CDR3nt: TGTGCCAGTTCAAACGGGCCCTACTCCTACGAGCAGTACTTC
d_gene: TRBD1; v_gene: TRBV23-1; j_gene: TRBJ2-7; abundance: many; CDR3aa: CASSHRGQGADEQYF; CDR3nt: TGCGCCAGCAGTCATCGAGGACAGGGAGCGGACGAGCAGTACTTC
d_gene: -; v_gene: TRBV28; j_gene: TRBJ1-1; abundance: -; CDR3aa: CASSSSGGGNTEAFF; CDR3nt: TGTGCCAGCAGTTCCTCCGGGGGAGGGAACACTGAAGCTTTCTTT
d_gene: -; v_gene: TRBV19; j_gene: TRBJ2-2; abundance: -; CDR3aa: CASSPSGVGNGELFF; CDR3nt: TGTGCCAGTAGTCCGTCAGGGGTTGGTAACGGGGAGCTGTTTTTT
d_gene: TRBD2; v_gene: TRBV15; j_gene: TRBJ2-3; abundance: -; CDR3aa: CATSRDLAGSTDTQYF; CDR3nt: TGTGCCACCAGCAGAGATCTAGCGGGGAGCACAGATACGCAGTATTTT
d_gene: -; v_gene: TRBV9; j_gene: TRBJ2-2; abundance: many; CDR3aa: CASSVGGGRNTGELFF; CDR3nt: TGTGCCAGCAGCGTAGGGGGAGGTCGAAACACCGGGGAGCTGTTTTTT